This entry lists 19 T cell receptor beta chains sequenced from one sample in a study of T cell responses to AZD1222 COVID-19 vaccine (dated by TCRdb to the early 2020s). The library was generated by the immunoSEQ multiplex PCR assay. TCRdb provides this immuneACCESS table in a form limited to in-frame rearrangements. Some clones are lacking; in checked studies, under half of them reflect an unresolved V gene, and why the rest are absent is not known. This sample holds about 120,000 clones; approximately 85% were observed only once. In total, the top ten clones hold 9.4% of the sample. This specimen's time point label, interpreted: baseline before first vaccination. Source: peripheral blood, taken on day 0 of AZD1222 vaccination. These receptors came from an adult in good health.

The V gene is TRBV12-3 or TRBV12-4, the J gene TRBJ1-1; D ambiguous. The CDR3 runs 13 residues. The V end lost 5 bases, the J end lost 0 bases, and 7 bases lay between the germline ends. For the CDR3, the DNA is TGTGCCAGCAGTATGCAGATGAACACTGAAGCTTTCTTT. Translated: CASSMQMNTEAFF.

The chain's CDR3 is CATSEGLPRNEQYF. The DNA of the CDR3 is TGTGCCACCTCGGAGGGTCTGCCGAGAAACGAGCAGTACTTC. The chain employs TRBV24-1 and TRBJ2-7, with D perhaps matching TRBD2 (6 bases). Trimming removed 9 bases at V and 5 bases at J, with 19 bases between. From germline, CDR1 is KGHDR and CDR2 SFDVKD. This CDR3 is built from 14 residues.

The chain couples TRBV6-6 to TRBJ1-2; D is undetermined. V lost 0 bases and J lost 5, with 13 bases in between. The germline V gene has CDR1 MNHNY and CDR2 SVGAGI (reference sequence). The CDR3 consists of 15 residues. CDR3 loop: CASSYSPDPGYGYTF. For the CDR3, the DNA is TGTGCCAGCAGTTACTCGCCGGACCCGGGGTATGGCTACACCTTC.

CDR3 loop: CASTPGEAPSGNTIYF. The CDR3 nucleotides read TGCGCCAGCACACCGGGCGAGGCACCCTCTGGAAACACCATATATTTT. The chain links TRBV5-1 to TRBJ1-3; no definite D call. The CDR3 consists of 16 residues. Germline assignment: CDR1 SGHRS and CDR2 YFSETQ. Trimming cost V 6 bases and J 0 bases, with 16 bases left between them.

The chain carries TRBV30 and TRBJ2-7; possible D gene TRBD2, 7 bases. Germline V gene data show CDR1 as GTSNPN and CDR2 as SVGIG (reference sequence). The CDR3 length is 14 residues. The ends were cut back, 0 bases at V and 0 bases at J, with 9 bases in the middle. The CDR3 DNA is TGTGCCTGGAGTGTCGGGGGGCCCTCCTACGAGCAGTACTTC. Translated: CAWSVGGPSYEQYF.

This clone showed up just a few times. The rearrangement uses TRBV28 and TRBJ1-6; 8 positions match TRBD1. Germline values: CDR1 MDHEN, CDR2 SYDVKM. The V segment lost 5 bases and the J segment 10 bases; nucleotides outside the gene matches: 10. This CDR3 has 15 amino acids. The CDR3 region has the DNA TGTGCCAGCAGTCCGGGACAGGCTGGTTCATCACCCCTCCACTTT. It specifies CASSPGQAGSSPLHF. The variable domain in full, with the rest retrieved from reference TRBV28 and TRBJ1-6, is DVKVTQSSRYLVKRTGEKVFLECVQDMDHENMFWYRQDPGLGLRLIYFSYDVKMKEKGDIPEGYSVSREKKERFSLILESASTNQTSMYLCASSPGQAGSSPLHFGNGTRLTVT.

The rearrangement links TRBV19 to TRBJ1-1; perhaps TRBD1 as D (5 bases). The length of the CDR3 is 13 residues. Germline V lookup: CDR1 LNHDA, CDR2 SQIVND (reference sequence). V lost 10 bases, J lost 0 bases, and 12 bases lay in between. The CDR3 DNA is TGTGCCACCAAGACAGTAATGAACACTGAAGCTTTCTTT. Its translation is CATKTVMNTEAFF.

The V call is TRBV29-1, the J call TRBJ1-2; no clear D. The germline CDR1 and CDR2 sequences are SQVTM and ANQGSEA. Deletions cut 4 bases from V and 3 bases from J, with 12 bases between. The CDR3 totals 13 residues. The CDR3 spells CSVGGSGYYGYTF. In DNA, the CDR3 is TGCAGCGTTGGGGGTTCGGGATACTATGGCTACACCTTC.

The CDR3 bases are TGTGTCAGAAGCACTGACGTGCCCTATAACTTTCCCAAAAACATTCAGTACTTC. Translating gives CVRSTDVPYNFPKNIQYF. The chain carries TRBV7-5 and TRBJ2-4. TRBV7-5 is labeled a pseudogene. The CDR3 runs to 18 residues.

The V and J genes are TRBV18 and TRBJ1-2; 10 bases fit TRBD1. The germline V gene encodes CDR1 KGHSH and CDR2 LQKENI. The CDR3 runs to 17 residues. The junction had 8 bases not matched to a gene; V was cut back by 3 bases and J by 1 base. The CDR3 is CASSPSGTGAYNYGYTF. DNA for the CDR3: TGTGCCAGCTCACCTAGTGGGACAGGGGCATATAACTATGGCTACACCTTC.

DNA of the CDR3: TGTGCCAGCAGCCCTCCCCGGACTACTGAAGCTTTCTTT. It is translated as CASSPPRTTEAFF. The genes are TRBV9 and TRBJ1-1; D unclear. The V gene's germline CDR1 is SGDLS and CDR2 YYNGEE. V lost 4 bases and J lost 5, with 12 bases in between. The CDR3 is 13 amino acids.

The rearrangement joins TRBV5-6 to TRBJ2-3, with D uncertain. V lost 0 bases to trimming and J lost 0 bases, with 11 bases between them. The CDR3 consists of 16 residues. From germline, CDR1 is SGHDT and CDR2 YYEEEE. CDR3 nucleotide sequence: TGTGCCAGCAGCTTGGTAGGTGGCGGCAGCACAGATACGCAGTATTTT. It translates to CASSLVGGGSTDTQYF.

This rearrangement joins TRBV10-3 to TRBJ2-1; 7 bases are shared with TRBD1. This CDR3 is built from 19 residues. The germline V gene encodes CDR1 ENHRY and CDR2 SYGVKD. The V gene end was trimmed by 7 bases and the J gene end by 2 bases; junction bases not matched to a gene: 20. CDR3: CAITQPGQRNSPTYNEQFF. The CDR3 DNA reads TGTGCCATCACCCAACCGGGACAGCGCAATTCCCCTACCTACAATGAGCAGTTCTTC.

This chain's CDR3 is CASSYGDRRAFF. The CDR3 DNA follows: TGTGCCAGCAGTTACGGGGACAGGCGGGCTTTCTTT. V gene TRBV6-2 or TRBV6-3 combines with J gene TRBJ1-1; 8 nucleotides agree with TRBD1. There are 12 residues in the CDR3. Germline V CDR1 and CDR2: MNHEY, SVGEGT. The ends lost 2 bases at V and 11 bases at J; junction bases unmatched: 4.

In the case of this clone: The junction shows a germline mismatch at one end, possibly a read error. The gene calls are TRBV2 and TRBJ2-4; either TRBD1 or TRBD2 may supply D (6 bases each). The germline gives CDR1 SNHLY, CDR2 FYNNEI. This CDR3 is built from 13 residues. Here the CDR3 DNA reads TGTGCCAGCAGGGGGGGCGAGGGAGGCCTTGTTAGGTTC. It encodes CASRGGEGGLVRF.

CDR3 nucleotides: TGTGCCAGCAGTGAATCCGGGACAAACCCCGGGGAGCTGTTTTTT. Its protein product is CASSESGTNPGELFF. The chain carries TRBV6-4 and TRBJ2-2; D is perhaps TRBD1 (6 bases). V was shortened by 3 bases and J by 6 bases, with 14 bases between the two germline ends. Germline CDR1 reads MRHNA; CDR2 reads SNTAGT. The CDR3 spans 15 residues.

The rearrangement joins TRBV7-2 to TRBJ1-1; D is unclear. CDR1 and CDR2 from the germline V gene are SGHTA and FQGNSA. V was clipped by 3 bases and J by 5 bases, with 10 bases between them. The CDR3 extends over 13 amino acids. This CDR3 reads CASSLGLRTEAFF. In nucleotides, the CDR3 is TGTGCCAGCAGCTTGGGTTTGAGAACTGAAGCTTTCTTT.

In this sample, this clone turned up a few times. This rearrangement joins TRBV11-3 to TRBJ1-1; 7 nucleotides line up with TRBD1. V was clipped by 5 bases and J by 8 bases; unmatched bases: 11. Germline V lookup: CDR1 SGHNT, CDR2 YENEEA. This CDR3 comprises 14 residues. CDR3 in DNA: TGTGCCAGCAGCCCACGAGTTGGGACAGCCGAAGCTTTCTTT. Amino acids: CASSPRVGTAEAFF.

The J gene is TRBJ1-3, the V gene TRBV6-1; D unresolved. With 1 base removed from V and 1 base from J, the gap between germline ends came to 11 bases. The CDR3 consists of 16 residues. Germline lookup yields CDR1 MNHNS and CDR2 SASEGT. CDR3 sequence reads: CASSEVYISSGNTIYF. CDR3 nucleotides: TGTGCCAGCAGTGAAGTGTACATCTCATCTGGAAACACCATATATTTT.